These 24 T cell receptor beta chains were sequenced from one sample in a study of cytomegalovirus exposure and HLA in healthy donors. Vbeta (60) and Jbeta (13) primers were used in the PCR. Clones were read by immunoSEQ multiplex PCR, and TCRdb kept only the in-frame ones, dropping some. The sample shows around 190,000 clones, approximately 9.5% of them seen only once. What was sequenced was PBMCs. These receptor sequences come from a woman under 40 in good health and CMV-seropositive.

The genes are TRBV9 and TRBJ2-3, with a possible D match to TRBD2 (6 bases). This CDR3 contains 14 residues. In germline, CDR1 is SGDLS, CDR2 YYNGEE. V lost 4 bases to trimming and J lost 2 bases, with 11 bases between them. Here the CDR3 reads CASSPGLFTDTQYF. CDR3 coding DNA: TGTGCCAGCAGCCCGGGACTTTTCACAGATACGCAGTATTTT. Complete variable domain (other parts from reference TRBV9 and TRBJ2-3): DSGVTQTPKHLITATGQRVTLRCSPRSGDLSVYWYQQSLDQGLQFLIQYYNGEERAKGNILERFSAQQFPDLHSELNLSSLELGDSALYFCASSPGLFTDTQYFGPGTRLTVL.

This clone was seen a handful of times. This chain connects TRBV7-2 to TRBJ1-2; no definite D call. V dropped 0 bases and J dropped 4 bases, with 9 bases sitting between them. This CDR3 spans 14 amino acids. Per germline, CDR1 SGHTA and CDR2 FQGNSA. The CDR3 loop reads CASSLAGILYGYTF. The CDR3 nucleotides are TGTGCCAGCAGCTTAGCCGGGATACTCTATGGCTACACCTTC. The whole variable domain, remainder taken from reference TRBV7-2 and TRBJ1-2, is GAGVSQSPSNKVTEKGKDVELRCDPISGHTALYWYRQSLGQGLEFLIYFQGNSAPDKSGLPSDRFSAERTGGSVSTLTIQRTQQEDSAVYLCASSLAGILYGYTFGSGTRLTVV.

The chain recombines TRBV27 with TRBJ1-3; 9 bases are a match to TRBD1. The CDR3 contains 15 residues. The V gene's germline CDR1 is MNHEY and CDR2 SMNVEV (reference sequence). After removal of 3 bases from V and 6 bases from J, the junction contained 6 bases not matched to a gene. The CDR3: CASSLRTGGANTIYF. For the CDR3, the DNA is TGTGCCAGCAGTTTGCGAACAGGGGGCGCAAACACCATATATTTT.

This clone has just a few counts. V usage is TRBV11-2 and J usage is TRBJ2-7, with D possibly TRBD1 on 7 matching bases. The CDR3 loop spans 11 amino acids. The germline V and J ends were trimmed by 8 bases and 12 bases, with 17 bases remaining between them. Germline-derived CDR1 and CDR2 are SGHAT and FQNNGV. The CDR3 nucleotides are TGTGCCAGCGCATCAGGGGGGATGCGGTACTTC. This encodes CASASGGMRYF.

A few counts support this clone. This chain uses TRBV5-1 with TRBJ1-2; D not certain. V shed 4 bases and J shed 0 bases, with 13 bases lying between them. This CDR3 is built from 15 residues. Germline V lookup: CDR1 SGHRS, CDR2 YFSETQ. This CDR3 is CASSLTPQSNYGYTF. The CDR3 bases are TGCGCCAGCAGCCTGACACCACAGTCTAACTATGGCTACACCTTC.

The V gene is TRBV4-1, the J gene TRBJ2-2; the match to TRBD2 covers 7 bases. CDR1 is MGHRA and CDR2 is YSYEKL in the germline V gene. CDR3 size: 17 residues. J gave up 0 bases and V 1 base, and 5 bases lay outside the gene matches. The CDR3 DNA sequence: TGCGCCAGCAGCCAAGTAACTAGCGCCGCGAACACCGGGGAGCTGTTTTTT. Translating gives CASSQVTSAANTGELFF.

This chain joins TRBV20-1 and TRBJ2-7; maybe TRBD1 (6 bases). Germline lookup yields CDR1 DFQATT and CDR2 SNEGSKA (reference sequence). V lost 7 bases to trimming and J lost 5 bases, with 12 bases between them. The CDR3 totals 11 residues. The CDR3 loop reads CSGARGHEQYF. CDR3 in DNA: TGCAGTGGTGCCAGGGGCCACGAGCAGTACTTC.

The gene calls are TRBV5-1 and TRBJ2-1; D might be TRBD2 (6 bases). V gave up 0 bases and J gave up 2 bases, with 6 bases separating them. The CDR3 is 14 residues long. Germline loops: CDR1 SGHRS, CDR2 YFSETQ. In DNA form, the CDR3 reads TGCGCCAGCAGCTTGGGGGGGGCCTACAATGAGCAGTTCTTC. Encoded protein: CASSLGGAYNEQFF. The whole variable domain, remainder taken from reference TRBV5-1 and TRBJ2-1, is KAGVTQTPRYLIKTRGQQVTLSCSPISGHRSVSWYQQTPGQGLQFLFEYFSETQRNKGNFPGRFSGRQFSNSRSEMNVSTLELGDSALYLCASSLGGAYNEQFFGPGTRLTVL.

This clone was detected a few times. The chain joins TRBV2 to TRBJ1-5, with D perhaps TRBD1 (5 bases). This CDR3 contains 14 residues. Trimming cost V 5 bases and J 2 bases, with 10 bases left between them. The V gene's germline CDR1 is SNHLY and CDR2 FYNNEI. Here the CDR3 DNA reads TGTGCCAGCAGTCGGGGAGGGGGCAATCAGCCCCAGCATTTT. It specifies CASSRGGGNQPQHF.

To note about this clone: One junction end disagrees with the germline gene, perhaps due to a read error. The chain has TRBV29-1 and TRBJ2-2; TRBD2 matches 12 bases. Germline V gives CDR1 SQVTM, CDR2 ANQGSEA. The CDR3 has 16 residues. CDR3 nucleotides: TGCAGCGTTGAGGCTAGCGGGAGGGGGGGCACCGGGGAGATGTTTTTT. Residues: CSVEASGRGGTGEMFF.

CDR3 amino acids: CASSTKVAVSALVETQYF. CDR3 sequence (DNA): TGTGCCAGCAGTACTAAGGTGGCAGTTAGTGCTTTAGTGGAGACCCAGTACTTC. V and J are TRBV7-2 and TRBJ2-5; D is ambiguous. Looked up from germline, CDR1 is SGHTA and CDR2 is FQGNSA. V shed 6 bases and J shed 5 bases, with 28 bases lying between them. The CDR3 extends over 18 amino acids.

Only a few counts were recorded for this clone. V usage is TRBV9 and J usage is TRBJ2-7; 9 bases map to TRBD1. Unmatched junction bases numbered 4, after V lost 4 bases and J lost 2 bases. Germline V gene sequence: CDR1 SGDLS, CDR2 YYNGEE. The CDR3 is 14 amino acids. The CDR3 DNA follows: TGTGCCAGCAGCCCCGGGACAGGGCCCTACGAGCAGTACTTC. It yields the protein CASSPGTGPYEQYF. Drawing the rest from reference TRBV9 and TRBJ2-7, the complete variable domain is DSGVTQTPKHLITATGQRVTLRCSPRSGDLSVYWYQQSLDQGLQFLIQYYNGEERAKGNILERFSAQQFPDLHSELNLSSLELGDSALYFCASSPGTGPYEQYFGPGTRLTVT.

This clone was seen a few times. The DNA of the CDR3 is TGCAGCGTCCATGAATCTCCCGGGGGTGGCTACACCTTC. It yields the protein CSVHESPGGGYTF. The rearrangement uses TRBV29-1 and TRBJ1-2; possible D gene TRBD1, 5 bases. There are 13 residues in the CDR3. V lost 6 bases and J lost 7, with 18 bases in between. Per germline, CDR1 SQVTM and CDR2 ANQGSEA.

The rearrangement uses TRBV19 and TRBJ1-5; possible D gene TRBD1, 6 bases. In germline, CDR1 is LNHDA, CDR2 SQIVND (reference sequence). This CDR3 has 16 amino acids. V lost 4 bases, J lost 4 bases, and 17 bases lay in between. In DNA form, the CDR3 reads TGTGCCAGTAGTACCTCCAGGGGAGCCCAAAATCAGCCCCAGCATTTT. This translates into CASSTSRGAQNQPQHF.

The gene calls are TRBV18 and TRBJ2-7, with 7 bases matching TRBD1. V gave up 3 bases and J gave up 4 bases; unmatched junction bases: 9. From germline, CDR1 is KGHSH and CDR2 LQKENI. This CDR3 comprises 15 residues. The DNA for the CDR3 is TGTGCCAGCTCACCTAGGGGGCAGTGGGCTTACGAGCAGTACTTC. Amino acid sequence: CASSPRGQWAYEQYF.

The chain uses TRBV5-1 and TRBJ2-5; 8 bases are shared with TRBD2. The germline V gene encodes CDR1 SGHRS and CDR2 YFSETQ. This CDR3 is built from 14 residues. Germline trimming cut 4 bases from V and 4 bases from J; bases unmatched to any gene: 6. The CDR3 sequence: CASSPAGVGETQYF. The CDR3 DNA follows: TGCGCCAGCAGCCCAGCGGGAGTGGGAGAGACCCAGTACTTC.

The chain links TRBV9 to TRBJ1-1; possible D gene TRBD1, 5 bases. CDR3 length: 15 amino acids. Per germline, CDR1 SGDLS and CDR2 YYNGEE. Trimming removed 3 bases at V and 3 bases at J, with 15 bases between. Written as DNA, the CDR3 is TGTGCCAGCAGCGCCCCGACGGGGGGTCACACTGAAGCTTTCTTT. Its translation is CASSAPTGGHTEAFF. Based on the CDR3 plus reference TRBV9 and TRBJ1-1, the full variable domain is DSGVTQTPKHLITATGQRVTLRCSPRSGDLSVYWYQQSLDQGLQFLIQYYNGEERAKGNILERFSAQQFPDLHSELNLSSLELGDSALYFCASSAPTGGHTEAFFGQGTRLTVV.

This clone was counted a few times. V and J are TRBV5-1 and TRBJ1-1; no clear D. The CDR3 loop spans 14 amino acids. Deletions cut 4 bases from V and 4 bases from J, with 14 bases between. CDR1 and CDR2 from the germline V gene are SGHRS and YFSETQ. CDR3 residues: CASSISPGSTEAFF. CDR3 nucleotide sequence: TGCGCCAGCAGCATTTCCCCCGGTAGCACTGAAGCTTTCTTT.

This clone was seen a few times. This chain joins TRBV2 and TRBJ2-4; 7 positions agree with TRBD1. CDR1 is SNHLY and CDR2 is FYNNEI in the germline V gene. V lost 4 bases and J lost 8; bases outside the gene matches: 2. The CDR3 is 12 residues long. CDR3 loop: CASSGDRDIQYF. CDR3 DNA sequence: TGTGCCAGCAGTGGGGACAGAGACATTCAGTACTTC.

CDR3 in amino acids: CASSSGGADTQYF. The CDR3 nucleotides are TGTGCCAGCAGCTCTGGCGGTGCGGATACGCAGTATTTT. The chain has TRBV7-9 and TRBJ2-3; D is undetermined. V was shortened by 4 bases and J by 6 bases, with 11 bases between the two germline ends. This CDR3 has 13 residues. The V gene's germline CDR1 is SEHNR and CDR2 FQNEAQ (reference sequence).

On this clone itself: In the same sample, other DNA sequences code for this CDR3. The J gene is TRBJ1-1, the V gene TRBV4-1; D perhaps matches TRBD1 (5 bases). CDR1 and CDR2 from the germline V gene are MGHRA and YSYEKL. The CDR3 loop spans 14 amino acids. V was shortened by 1 base and J by 1 base, with 7 bases between the two germline ends. The CDR3 DNA is TGCGCCAGCAGCCAAGTGGGGGGGAACACTGAAGCTTTCTTT. This codes for CASSQVGGNTEAFF.

The chain combines TRBV4-1 with TRBJ1-3; D is ambiguous. Germline loops: CDR1 MGHRA, CDR2 YSYEKL. The V gene lost 5 bases and the J gene lost 4 bases, with 15 bases spanning the gap. The CDR3 has 15 amino acids. The CDR3 coding sequence is TGCGCCAGCAGCTTGGGGAGCAAGGGCGGAAACACCATATATTTT. Its translation: CASSLGSKGGNTIYF.

V usage is TRBV4-2 and J usage is TRBJ2-1; D perhaps matches TRBD1 (5 bases). Germline CDR1 LGHNA, CDR2 YNFKEQ. CDR3 size: 14 residues. V lost 1 base, J lost 6 bases, and 10 bases lay in between. CDR3 nucleotide sequence: TGTGCCAGCAGCCAAGTGGACACCAGCAATGAGCAGTTCTTC. Its protein product is CASSQVDTSNEQFF.

This clone was counted only a few times. The CDR3 protein is CSVQGTDTQYF. CDR3 sequence (DNA): TGCAGCGTACAGGGCACAGATACGCAGTATTTT. The gene calls are TRBV29-1 and TRBJ2-3, with a possible D match to TRBD1 (5 bases). This CDR3 is 11 amino acids long. The germline V gene has CDR1 SQVTM and CDR2 ANQGSEA. The ends were cut back, 6 bases at V and 1 base at J, with 5 bases in the middle.